Shown below are 10 T cell receptor beta chains from a single sample sequenced in a study of cytomegalovirus exposure and HLA in healthy donors. The PCR was carried out with 60 Vbeta primers and 13 Jbeta primers. Using immunoSEQ multiplex PCR, the repertoire was profiled, and TCRdb retains in-frame clones only, with some absent. The sample lists some 130,000 clones, 75% to 90% occurring once. The sequencing input was PBMCs. The origin of the receptors is a woman aged 45-65 years in good health and CMV-seropositive.

The chain has TRBV7-3 and TRBJ1-1; D gene unclear. The CDR3 totals 14 residues. Germline V gene data show CDR1 as SGHTA and CDR2 as FQGTGA. Trimming cost V 0 bases and J 5 bases, with 10 bases left between them. The DNA for the CDR3 is TGTGCCAGCAGCTTAACTCTCACGGGGACTGAAGCTTTCTTT. Its protein product is CASSLTLTGTEAFF. Using reference TRBV7-3 and TRBJ1-1 for the parts outside the CDR3, the full variable domain is GAGVSQTPSNKVTEKGKYVELRCDPISGHTALYWYRQSLGQGPEFLIYFQGTGAADDSGLPNDRFFAVRPEGSVSTLKIQRTERGDSAVYLCASSLTLTGTEAFFGQGTRLTVV.

This sequence joins TRBV6-5 and TRBJ1-3; 10 nucleotides agree with TRBD1. Germline V lookup: CDR1 MNHEY, CDR2 SVGAGI. This CDR3 contains 15 residues. Losses at the gene ends were 5 bases for V and 1 base for J; bases not matched to a gene: 2. The CDR3 region has the DNA TGTGCCAGCAGTCCGGGACAGGGGTCTGGAAACACCATATATTTT. Translated: CASSPGQGSGNTIYF.

This clone was detected once. The CDR3 nucleotides read TGTGCCTGGAAACGCAGGGGGCGAGGATCACCCCTCCACTTT. It translates to CAWKRRGRGSPLHF. This rearrangement joins TRBV30 to TRBJ1-6; TRBD1 aligns across 8 bases. The V gene's germline CDR1 is GTSNPN and CDR2 SVGIG (reference sequence). The CDR3 covers 14 residues. Germline trimming cut 4 bases from V and 10 bases from J; bases unmatched to any gene: 9.

The rearrangement links TRBV6-1 to TRBJ1-1, with TRBD1 as a possible D gene (6 bases). Trimming removed 2 bases from V and 4 bases from J, with 14 bases in between. Germline assignment: CDR1 MNHNS and CDR2 SASEGT. The CDR3 contains 15 residues. The chain's CDR3 is CASSERTGRGTEAFF. CDR3 in DNA: TGTGCCAGCAGTGAACGAACAGGGAGGGGCACTGAAGCTTTCTTT.

The chain links TRBV7-9 to TRBJ2-7, with D perhaps TRBD2 (6 bases). The CDR3 has 13 amino acids. Per the germline V gene, CDR1 is SEHNR and CDR2 is FQNEAQ (reference sequence). V lost 5 bases, J lost 2 bases, and 10 bases lay in between. This CDR3 is CASSRGEAYEQYF. The CDR3 bases are TGTGCCAGCAGCCGAGGGGAGGCCTACGAGCAGTACTTC.

The CDR3 reads CAWSVTGRQPQHF. Here the CDR3 DNA reads TGTGCCTGGAGTGTTACAGGTAGACAGCCCCAGCATTTT. The chain recombines TRBV30 with TRBJ1-5, with a tentative D call TRBD1 (5 bases). Looked up from germline, CDR1 is GTSNPN and CDR2 is SVGIG (reference sequence). CDR3 length: 13 amino acids. Trimming pared 0 bases from V and 7 bases from J, leaving 10 bases between.

This chain joins TRBV28 and TRBJ2-1, with 7 nucleotides matching TRBD2. Germline V gene lookup returns CDR1 MDHEN and CDR2 SYDVKM. V shed 7 bases and J 3 bases; nucleotides not matched to a gene: 6. The CDR3 has 14 amino acids. CDR3 bases: TGTGCCAGCACCGATCGGACTAGCTACAATGAGCAGTTCTTC. It specifies CASTDRTSYNEQFF.

On this clone: This CDR3 is also generated by other DNA sequences in the sample. The rearrangement joins TRBV11-2 to TRBJ2-7; no clear D. CDR1 SGHAT and CDR2 FQNNGV come from the germline V gene. Trimming cost V 9 bases and J 2 bases, with 23 bases left between them. This CDR3 has 16 residues. The DNA of the CDR3 is TGTGCCAGTAGCCCAGCTATTGGCCAGGAAGCCTACGAGCAGTACTTC. As protein: CASSPAIGQEAYEQYF.

The CDR3 bases are TGTGCCAGCAGCGTAGCGGGAGGGTGGCAAGAGACCCAGTACTTC. It specifies CASSVAGGWQETQYF. The rearrangement joins TRBV9 to TRBJ2-5; 8 bases are shared with TRBD2. With 0 bases clipped from V and 2 bases from J, the junction kept 3 bases outside the gene matches. There are 15 residues in the CDR3. Germline-derived CDR1 and CDR2 are SGDLS and YYNGEE.

The genes are TRBV6-1 and TRBJ2-5; D perhaps matches TRBD2 (5 bases). The germline CDR1 and CDR2 sequences are MNHNS and SASEGT. The CDR3 sequence is 20 residues long. Trimming took 0 bases from V and 5 from J, leaving 28 bases between them. The CDR3 nucleotides read TGTGCCAGCAGTGAAGCGCTTCGGACTTGGGCCCTTCGGAGGCGGGAGACCCAGTACTTC. Protein product: CASSEALRTWALRRRETQYF.